The table lists the clone carrying this T cell receptor (beta chain) with a few counts. The V end was cut by 4 bases, the J end by 7 bases, with 20 bases between. Germline V gene lookup returns CDR1 SGHDN and CDR2 FVKESK. The CDR3 consists of 15 residues. The data were obtained in a study of blood T cell repertoires in COVID-19. Study background: Samples representing acute and convalescent COVID-19 were sourced from the United States, Italy and Spain.

The authors' processing: Amplification of reference gene primers provided the estimated nucleated cell counts. Repertoires were generated with immunoSEQ multiplex PCR, while TCRdb's copy carries only in-frame clones and drops some. D and trimming come from the DNA, and the V and J calls and clone size come from that table. The sample holds more than 300,000 clones, more than 75% seen once. This sequence was found in a woman in her forties or fifties with acute or convalescent COVID-19. The J gene is TRBJ2-7, the V gene TRBV14; D is possibly TRBD2 (5 bases). Sequencing used peripheral blood. CDR3 sequence reads: CASSLETVGVGEQYF. Written as DNA, the CDR3 is TGTGCCAGCAGCCTAGAAACCGTCGGGGTCGGAGAGCAGTACTTC.